The rows below give T cell receptor beta chains drawn from one sample of a study of beta chain features in type 1 diabetes. Clones were read by immunoSEQ multiplex PCR, and TCRdb kept only the in-frame ones, dropping some. The data contain roughly 280,000 clones, approximately 25% of them seen just once; the ten biggest clones take up about 0.012%. Sequencing input: naive CD4+ T cells from blood. These receptors were taken from a woman aged 25 to 39 with type 1 diabetes. Each CDR3 is given with its conserved first and last residue. A D gene is named only where the DNA matches it firmly. Clone sizes are given selectively: once, few, many, or a class where the clone is expanded.

V: TRBV7-9
size: -
J: TRBJ1-2
D: -
DNA: TGTGCCAGCAGCTCCGATAGCTATGGCTACACCTTC
CDR3: CASSSDSYGYTF

V: TRBV30
size: few
J: TRBJ2-7
D: -
DNA: TGTGCCTGGAACCCAGGGGTCTCCTACGAGCAGTACTTC
CDR3: CAWNPGVSYEQYF

V: TRBV5-4
size: -
J: TRBJ2-7
D: TRBD1
DNA: TGTGCCAGCAGCGGCTCCGGGACAGCTACCTACGAGCAGTACTTC
CDR3: CASSGSGTATYEQYF

V: TRBV9
size: once
J: TRBJ2-1
D: -
DNA: TGTGCCAGCAGCGCGCTCCAGGGCAATGAGCAGTTCTTC
CDR3: CASSALQGNEQFF

V: TRBV30
size: few
J: TRBJ1-4
D: -
DNA: TGTGCCTGGAATTTCGGGACTATGGGGAAACTGTTTTTT
CDR3: CAWNFGTMGKLFF

V: TRBV28
size: -
J: TRBJ1-1
D: TRBD1
DNA: TGTGCCAGCAGTTCCTCCGGGACAGGGAACACTGAAGCTTTCTTT
CDR3: CASSSSGTGNTEAFF

V: TRBV25-1
size: once
J: TRBJ2-7
D: TRBD2
DNA: TGTGCCAGTTCCACGACTAGCGGCTACGAGCAGTACTTC
CDR3: CASSTTSGYEQYF

V: TRBV29-1
size: few
J: TRBJ2-2
D: -
DNA: TGCAGCGGGCGCCACAGGGAGCCCCCCGGGGAGCTGTTTTTT
CDR3: CSGRHREPPGELFF

V: TRBV9
size: -
J: TRBJ2-7
D: TRBD2
DNA: TGTGCCAGCAGCGCAAACGCGGGAGCGGTCTACGAGCAGTACTTC
CDR3: CASSANAGAVYEQYF

V: TRBV4-2
size: -
J: TRBJ1-5
D: -
DNA: TGTGCCAGCAGCCAAGATGGGGCAGGTCAGAGCAATCAGCCCCAGCATTTT
CDR3: CASSQDGAGQSNQPQHF

V: TRBV29-1
size: -
J: TRBJ2-4
D: -
DNA: TGCAGCGTTGTGTACAGGGTGGGAAACATTCAGTACTTC
CDR3: CSVVYRVGNIQYF